The 28 T cell receptor beta chains presented below share a single source sample, sequenced in a study of blood T cell repertoires in COVID-19. Using immunoSEQ multiplex PCR, the repertoire was profiled, and TCRdb retains in-frame clones only, with some absent. The sample carries 110,000 to 150,000 clones, roughly 79% recorded once. Specimen: peripheral blood. The source of these receptors is a human donor in a cohort sampled during active COVID-19.

As regards this clone: At one of its ends the junction is not consistent with the germline gene, which may arise from a read error. This chain links TRBV7-2 with TRBJ2-1; TRBD2 agrees at 11 bases. CDR3 size: 15 residues. Germline values: CDR1 SGHTA, CDR2 FQGNSA. The CDR3, as DNA: TGTGCCAGCAGGTTAGCGGGAGGGCCGGTCAATGAGCAGTTCTTC. It specifies CASRLAGGPVNEQFF.

The chain is built from TRBV28 and TRBJ1-4; perhaps TRBD1 as D (6 bases). Trimming took off 4 bases at V and 4 bases at J, with 13 bases between the two ends. The CDR3 consists of 15 residues. CDR1 MDHEN and CDR2 SYDVKM come from the germline V gene. The CDR3 DNA is TGTGCCAGCAGTTCCCCGACAGGTCTTAATGAAAAACTGTTTTTT. This gives the protein CASSSPTGLNEKLFF.

V gene TRBV4-1 combines with J gene TRBJ2-6, with 8 bases that match TRBD1. CDR3 length: 17 amino acids. In germline, CDR1 is MGHRA, CDR2 YSYEKL. J was trimmed by 0 bases and V by 4 bases; bases with no gene match: 5. This CDR3 reads CASSRGQDSSGANVLTF. CDR3 sequence (DNA): TGCGCCAGCAGCCGGGGACAGGACTCCTCTGGGGCCAACGTCCTGACTTTC.

The J gene is TRBJ2-7, the V gene TRBV27, with 10 positions matching TRBD2. J lost 4 bases, V lost 6 bases, and 12 bases had no gene match. The CDR3 loop spans 16 amino acids. Looked up from germline, CDR1 is MNHEY and CDR2 is SMNVEV (reference sequence). The CDR3 nucleotides read TGTGCCAGCAGACCCCTCGTTGGAGCGGGAGGGTACGAGCAGTACTTC. It translates to CASRPLVGAGGYEQYF.

CDR3 region: CSVSTSNQPQHF. CDR3 nucleotide sequence: TGCAGCGTCTCCACAAGCAATCAGCCCCAGCATTTT. The rearrangement uses TRBV29-1 and TRBJ1-5; D not certain. CDR1 SQVTM and CDR2 ANQGSEA come from the germline V gene. The CDR3 consists of 12 residues. With 6 bases removed from V and 1 base from J, the gap between germline ends came to 7 bases.

This clone was detected a few times. The chain carries TRBV4-2 and TRBJ1-3; D uncertain. V was clipped by 3 bases and J by 2 bases, with 11 bases between them. The CDR3 has 15 amino acids. CDR1 LGHNA and CDR2 YNFKEQ come from the germline V gene. The CDR3 nucleotides are TGTGCCAGCAGCCACCCCAGGTTGGCTGGAAACACCATATATTTT. Its protein product is CASSHPRLAGNTIYF.

The J gene is TRBJ2-7, the V gene TRBV9, with 8 nucleotides matching TRBD1. The CDR3 is 14 amino acids. CDR1 SGDLS and CDR2 YYNGEE come from the germline V gene. V lost 4 bases, J lost 7 bases, and 10 bases stayed unmatched. CDR3 bases: TGTGCCAGCAGCCCCACCCAGGGGGCGGGTGAGCAGTACTTC. Translated, it gives CASSPTQGAGEQYF.

The chain is built from TRBV18 and TRBJ1-6; D may be TRBD1 (5 bases). There are 15 residues in the CDR3. V lost 5 bases and J lost 7, with 15 bases in between. CDR1 is KGHSH, CDR2 LQKENI, per germline. CDR3 protein: CASSLDMATNSPLHF. For the CDR3, the DNA is TGTGCCAGCTCATTGGACATGGCAACCAATTCACCCCTCCACTTT. Variable domain in full (rest from reference TRBV18 and TRBJ1-6): NAGVMQNPRHLVRRRGQEARLRCSPMKGHSHVYWYRQLPEEGLKFMVYLQKENIIDESGMPKERFSAEFPKEGPSILRIQQVVRGDSAAYFCASSLDMATNSPLHFGNGTRLTVT.

The chain joins TRBV25-1 to TRBJ1-2; no clear D. The length of the CDR3 is 14 residues. The V gene lost 3 bases and the J gene lost 5 bases, with 13 bases spanning the gap. Germline V gene sequence: CDR1 MGHDK, CDR2 SYGVNS. CDR3: CASSEIGGGYGYTF. CDR3 coding DNA: TGTGCCAGCAGTGAGATAGGAGGAGGATATGGCTACACCTTC.

The chain employs TRBV29-1 and TRBJ2-2; TRBD1 agrees at 10 bases. V lost 4 bases and J lost 7; bases outside the gene matches: 6. Germline CDR1 SQVTM, CDR2 ANQGSEA. This CDR3 spans 14 amino acids. Written as DNA, the CDR3 is TGCAGCGTTGGACAGGGGGCGCAAGACGGGGAGCTGTTTTTT. Encoded protein: CSVGQGAQDGELFF.

This clone occurred a few times. The V and J genes are TRBV27 and TRBJ2-1, with D possibly TRBD2 on 6 matching bases. The V gene lost 0 bases and the J gene lost 10 bases, with 13 bases spanning the gap. CDR3 size: 14 residues. Germline loops: CDR1 MNHEY, CDR2 SMNVEV (reference sequence). CDR3 DNA sequence: TGTGCCAGCAGTTTATCGGGGTTCCTAGCGGAGCAGTTCTTC. Its translation: CASSLSGFLAEQFF.

The V gene is TRBV11-3, the J gene TRBJ2-1; tentative D call: TRBD2 (6 bases). The CDR3 has 15 residues. Germline V CDR1 and CDR2: SGHNT, YENEEA. Trimming cost V 0 bases and J 4 bases, with 10 bases left between them. The CDR3 nucleotides are TGTGCCAGCAGCTTAGATGTGGGAGGATACAATGAGCAGTTCTTC. This sequence encodes CASSLDVGGYNEQFF.

The V gene is TRBV23-1, the J gene TRBJ2-7; 7 nucleotides line up with TRBD1. TRBV23-1 is given ORF status, its function remaining uncertain. The CDR3 covers 13 residues. V lost 10 bases, J lost 6 bases, and 12 bases stayed unmatched. The CDR3: CAIGPTGFCEQYF. In DNA form, the CDR3 reads TGCGCCATAGGTCCGACAGGGTTCTGCGAGCAGTACTTC.

This chain joins TRBV12-3 or TRBV12-4 and TRBJ2-5, with a weak D call TRBD1 (6 bases). Trimming cost V 3 bases and J 7 bases, with 12 bases left between them. This CDR3 region has 13 residues. CDR3 in DNA: TGTGCCAGCAGTTTCCGACAGGAGAGGACCCAGTACTTC. Translation: CASSFRQERTQYF.

This chain links TRBV21-1 with TRBJ2-7; the table's D call of TRBD2 was not tested on the DNA. TRBV21-1 is labeled a pseudogene. This CDR3 has 15 amino acids. The CDR3 is CASLHREGWWYEQYF. DNA for the CDR3: TGTGCCAGTCTTCACAGGGAGGGGTGGTGGTACGAGCAGTACTTC.

The CDR3 region is CASSPDRLTGANVLTF. In DNA form, the CDR3 reads TGTGCCAGCAGCCCCGACAGATTAACTGGGGCCAACGTCCTGACTTTC. The chain combines TRBV7-9 with TRBJ2-6; tentative D call: TRBD1 (5 bases). CDR1 SEHNR and CDR2 FQNEAQ come from the germline V gene (reference sequence). The CDR3 consists of 16 residues. V was pared by 5 bases and J by 2 bases, with 13 bases between.

The chain recombines TRBV14 with TRBJ2-2; TRBD2 agrees at 12 bases. Germline V gene sequence: CDR1 SGHDN, CDR2 FVKESK. V shed 1 base and J 0 bases; nucleotides not matched to a gene: 6. The CDR3 is 19 residues long. The CDR3 DNA reads as TGTGCCAGCAGCCAAGCCAGAGGACTAGCGGGAACGAACACCGGGGAGCTGTTTTTT. As protein: CASSQARGLAGTNTGELFF.

The chain joins TRBV6-1 to TRBJ2-7, with TRBD1 matching over 7 bases. The CDR3 spans 15 residues. The V segment lost 0 bases and the J segment 2 bases; nucleotides outside the gene matches: 4. Per the germline V gene, CDR1 is MNHNS and CDR2 is SASEGT. The CDR3 is CASSEASGGTYEQYF. The CDR3 DNA follows: TGTGCCAGCAGTGAAGCCTCAGGGGGAACCTACGAGCAGTACTTC.

The chain couples TRBV5-1 to TRBJ2-5; D is undetermined. V was trimmed by 3 bases and J by 0 bases, leaving 6 bases between them. This CDR3 has 13 amino acids. In germline, CDR1 is SGHRS, CDR2 YFSETQ. The CDR3 region has the DNA TGCGCCAGCAGCTCTGGAGACCAAGAGACCCAGTACTTC. Translating it yields CASSSGDQETQYF. Full variable domain (missing parts from reference TRBV5-1 and TRBJ2-5): KAGVTQTPRYLIKTRGQQVTLSCSPISGHRSVSWYQQTPGQGLQFLFEYFSETQRNKGNFPGRFSGRQFSNSRSEMNVSTLELGDSALYLCASSSGDQETQYFGPGTRLLVL.

The chain combines TRBV6-6 with TRBJ2-7; 9 nucleotides line up with TRBD2. Trimming at V came to 5 bases and at J to 4 bases, leaving 12 bases not matched to a gene. The V gene's germline CDR1 is MNHNY and CDR2 SVGAGI (reference sequence). CDR3 length: 16 amino acids. Written as DNA, the CDR3 is TGTGCCAGCAGTACTCCGGCGGGGGGGCGGAGGTACGAGCAGTACTTC. Protein product: CASSTPAGGRRYEQYF.

This sequence joins TRBV7-2 and TRBJ2-7; TRBD1 is a possible D gene (6 bases). Trimming took off 5 bases at V and 3 bases at J, with 17 bases between the two ends. This CDR3 is 15 amino acids long. The germline V gene encodes CDR1 SGHTA and CDR2 FQGNSA. CDR3 nucleotides: TGTGCCAGCAGCAGCCGGACAGTGGTTGGCTACGAGCAGTACTTC. It translates to CASSSRTVVGYEQYF.

The chain uses TRBV7-2 and TRBJ2-3, with 10 bases aligning to TRBD2. Looked up from germline, CDR1 is SGHTA and CDR2 is FQGNSA. Trimming took 4 bases from V and 5 from J; bases not matched to a gene: 6. The CDR3 length is 15 residues. In DNA form, the CDR3 reads TGTGCCAGCAGCTCGAGGGCTAGCGGGAGAGATACGCAGTATTTT. Translated: CASSSRASGRDTQYF.

The chain is built from TRBV18 and TRBJ2-7; TRBD1 aligns across 9 bases. The length of the CDR3 is 17 residues. Germline V CDR1 and CDR2: KGHSH, LQKENI. V shed 2 bases and J 6 bases; nucleotides not matched to a gene: 14. CDR3 nucleotide sequence: TGTGCCAGCTCACCAATAGTTCCGGGGGACAGGGTGAGCGAGCAGTACTTC. Its protein product is CASSPIVPGDRVSEQYF. The whole variable domain, remainder taken from reference TRBV18 and TRBJ2-7, is NAGVMQNPRHLVRRRGQEARLRCSPMKGHSHVYWYRQLPEEGLKFMVYLQKENIIDESGMPKERFSAEFPKEGPSILRIQQVVRGDSAAYFCASSPIVPGDRVSEQYFGPGTRLTVT.

V gene TRBV4-3 combines with J gene TRBJ2-2; the match to TRBD1 covers 8 bases. Germline V gene data show CDR1 as LGHNA and CDR2 as YSLEER. Trimming took 2 bases from V and 5 from J; bases not matched to a gene: 7. This CDR3 spans 16 amino acids. The CDR3 region has the DNA TGCGCCAGCAGCCAACCTCAGGACAGGGTAACCGGGGAGCTGTTTTTT. It codes for CASSQPQDRVTGELFF.

This clone has at least ten counts. The rearrangement links TRBV18 to TRBJ2-1; 10 bases match TRBD2. With V trimmed by 3 bases and J by 8 bases, 13 bases remained unmatched. The CDR3 has 17 amino acids. The germline gives CDR1 KGHSH, CDR2 LQKENI. For the CDR3, the DNA is TGTGCCAGCTCACCCTACGCCCTAGCGGGAGATTTAGATGAGCAGTTCTTC. Translation gives CASSPYALAGDLDEQFF.

The chain combines TRBV5-1 with TRBJ2-5; 15 bases map to TRBD2. CDR1 is SGHRS, CDR2 YFSETQ, per germline. The CDR3 contains 17 residues. J lost 5 bases, V lost 4 bases, and 9 bases had no gene match. The CDR3 DNA reads TGCGCCAGCAGCAGGGGGGGACTAGCGGGAGGAGCTGAGACCCAGTACTTC. Its protein is CASSRGGLAGGAETQYF.

The gene calls are TRBV27 and TRBJ2-7; no firm D call. Trimming shortened V by 0 bases and J by 5 bases, and 8 bases separated the two germline ends. There are 13 residues in the CDR3. Germline assignment: CDR1 MNHEY and CDR2 SMNVEV (reference sequence). CDR3 loop: CASSLSVRDEQYF. The CDR3 DNA is TGTGCCAGCAGTTTATCGGTACGGGACGAGCAGTACTTC.

The V call is TRBV7-2, the J call TRBJ2-1, with D maybe TRBD1 (7 bases). With 5 bases removed from V and 9 bases from J, the gap between germline ends came to 17 bases. The CDR3 covers 14 residues. Per the germline V gene, CDR1 is SGHTA and CDR2 is FQGNSA. The CDR3 spells CASSLDGGGSEQFF. CDR3 DNA sequence: TGTGCCAGCAGCCTAGACGGAGGGGGCAGTGAGCAGTTCTTC.